The source of this T cell receptor beta chain is a study of cytomegalovirus exposure and HLA in healthy donors. CDR1 is SGHAT, CDR2 FQNNGV, per germline. The V end was cut by 0 bases, the J end by 2 bases, with 14 bases between. The CDR3 consists of 16 residues. Study-wide results and limits: Rarity held for most TCR sequences, but there were some public TCRs that occurred in many donors. The study reported that TCR beta sequences accurately predicted HLA-A and HLA-B alleles in most subjects.

Concerning this clone itself: Its matching antigen is unknown.

Primers for the PCR totalled 60 Vbeta and 13 Jbeta. TCRdb's copy holds only in-frame clones and misses some; the assay was immunoSEQ multiplex PCR. The sample holds about 120,000 clones. This chain uses TRBV11-2 with TRBJ2-7, with D possibly being TRBD2 (5 bases). This sequence was found in a man aged 40-49 years in good health and CMV-seropositive. The material sequenced was PBMCs. Here the CDR3 reads CASSLEAVAGPYEQYF. The CDR3 DNA follows: TGTGCCAGCAGCTTAGAGGCGGTGGCGGGTCCCTACGAGCAGTACTTC.